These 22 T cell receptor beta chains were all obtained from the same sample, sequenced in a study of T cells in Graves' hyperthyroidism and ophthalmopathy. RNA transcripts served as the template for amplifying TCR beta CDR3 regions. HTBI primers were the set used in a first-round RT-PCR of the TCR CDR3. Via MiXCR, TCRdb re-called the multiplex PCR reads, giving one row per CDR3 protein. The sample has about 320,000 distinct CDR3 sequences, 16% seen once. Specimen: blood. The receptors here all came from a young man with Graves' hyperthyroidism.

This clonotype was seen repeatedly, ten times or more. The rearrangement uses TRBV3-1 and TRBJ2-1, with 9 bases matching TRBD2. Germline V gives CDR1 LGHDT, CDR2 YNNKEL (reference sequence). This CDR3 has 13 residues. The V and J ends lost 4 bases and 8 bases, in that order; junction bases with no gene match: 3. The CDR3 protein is CASSRREGDEQFF. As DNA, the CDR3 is TGTGCCAGCAGCCGGCGGGAGGGCGATGAGCAGTTCTTC.

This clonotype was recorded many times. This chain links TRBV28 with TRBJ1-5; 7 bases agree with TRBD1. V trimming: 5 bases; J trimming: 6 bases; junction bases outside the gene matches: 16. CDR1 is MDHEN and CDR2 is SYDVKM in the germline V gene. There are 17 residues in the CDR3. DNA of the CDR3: TGTGCCAGCAGTCCCACCAGGGGGGCAGGGAGCGGTCAGCCCCAGCATTTT. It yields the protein CASSPTRGAGSGQPQHF.

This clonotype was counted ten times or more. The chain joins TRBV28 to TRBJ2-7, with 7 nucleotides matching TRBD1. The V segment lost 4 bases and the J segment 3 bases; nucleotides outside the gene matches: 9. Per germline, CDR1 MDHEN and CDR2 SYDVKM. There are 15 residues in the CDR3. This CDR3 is CASSYRRQGIYEQYF. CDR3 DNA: TGTGCCAGCAGTTACCGTAGACAGGGAATCTACGAGCAGTACTTC.

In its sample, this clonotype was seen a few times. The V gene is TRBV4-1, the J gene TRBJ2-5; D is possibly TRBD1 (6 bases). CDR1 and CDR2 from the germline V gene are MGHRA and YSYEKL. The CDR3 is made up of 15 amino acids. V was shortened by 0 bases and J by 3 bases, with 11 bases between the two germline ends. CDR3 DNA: TGCGCCAGCAGCCAAGATGGGGGCCCAGAAGAGACCCAGTACTTC. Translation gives CASSQDGGPEETQYF.

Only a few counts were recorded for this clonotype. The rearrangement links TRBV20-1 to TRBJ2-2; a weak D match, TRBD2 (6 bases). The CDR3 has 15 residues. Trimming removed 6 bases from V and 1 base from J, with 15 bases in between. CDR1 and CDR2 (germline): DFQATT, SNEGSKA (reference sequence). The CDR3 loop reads CSAVDGGLNTGELFF. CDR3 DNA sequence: TGCAGTGCGGTGGACGGGGGATTGAACACCGGGGAGCTGTTTTTT.

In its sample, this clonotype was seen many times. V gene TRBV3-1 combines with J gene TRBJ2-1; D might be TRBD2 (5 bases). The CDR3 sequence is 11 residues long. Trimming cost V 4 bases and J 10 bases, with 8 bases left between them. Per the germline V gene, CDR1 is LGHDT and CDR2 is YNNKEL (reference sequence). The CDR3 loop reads CASSLLEEQFF. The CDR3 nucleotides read TGTGCCAGCAGCCTACTAGAGGAGCAGTTCTTC.

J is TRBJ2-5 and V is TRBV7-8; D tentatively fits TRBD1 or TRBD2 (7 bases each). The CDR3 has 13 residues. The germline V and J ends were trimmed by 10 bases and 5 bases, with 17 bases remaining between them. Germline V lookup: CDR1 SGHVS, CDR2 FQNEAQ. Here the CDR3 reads CAMGEGARETQYF. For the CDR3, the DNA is TGTGCCATGGGGGAGGGGGCAAGGGAGACCCAGTACTTC.

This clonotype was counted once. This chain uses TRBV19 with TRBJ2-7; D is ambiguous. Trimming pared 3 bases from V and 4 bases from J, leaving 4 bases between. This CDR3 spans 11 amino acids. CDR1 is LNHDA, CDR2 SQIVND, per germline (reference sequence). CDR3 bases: TGTGCCAGTAGTATGGGGTACGAGCAGTACTTC. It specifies CASSMGYEQYF.

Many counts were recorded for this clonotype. The CDR3 loop reads CASSFAGRIDTQYF. The CDR3 nucleotides are TGTGCCAGCAGTTTCGCCGGAAGAATCGATACGCAGTATTTT. V gene TRBV27 combines with J gene TRBJ2-3; D unresolved. Looked up from germline, CDR1 is MNHEY and CDR2 is SMNVEV (reference sequence). This CDR3 is built from 14 residues. Trimming stripped 3 bases from V and 6 bases from J, with 13 bases between.

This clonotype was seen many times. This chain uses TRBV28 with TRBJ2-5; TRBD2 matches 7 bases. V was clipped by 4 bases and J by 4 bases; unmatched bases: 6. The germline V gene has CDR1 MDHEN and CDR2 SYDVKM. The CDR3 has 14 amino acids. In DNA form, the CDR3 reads TGTGCCAGCAGTTCACCGGCGGGAGTAGAGACCCAGTACTTC. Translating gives CASSSPAGVETQYF.

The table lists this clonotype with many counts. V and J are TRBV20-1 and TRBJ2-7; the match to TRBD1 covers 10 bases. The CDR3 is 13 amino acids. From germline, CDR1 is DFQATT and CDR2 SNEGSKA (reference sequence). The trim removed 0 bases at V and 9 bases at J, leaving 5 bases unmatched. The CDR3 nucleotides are TGCAGTGCTAGAGATGGGACAGGGGAGGGGCAGTACTTC. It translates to CSARDGTGEGQYF.

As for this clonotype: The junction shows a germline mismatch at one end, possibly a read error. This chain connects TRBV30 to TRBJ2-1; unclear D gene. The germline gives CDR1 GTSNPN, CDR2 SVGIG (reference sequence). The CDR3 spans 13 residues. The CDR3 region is CAWSVRAAREQLF. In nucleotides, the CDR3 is TGTGCCTGGAGTGTACGGGCGGCTAGAGAGCAGCTCTTC.

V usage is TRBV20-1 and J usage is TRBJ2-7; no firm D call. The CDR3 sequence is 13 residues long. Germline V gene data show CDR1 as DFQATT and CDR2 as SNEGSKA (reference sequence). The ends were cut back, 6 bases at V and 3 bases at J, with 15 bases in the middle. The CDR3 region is CSADRLENYEQYF. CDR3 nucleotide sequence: TGCAGTGCGGATCGACTTGAGAACTACGAGCAGTACTTC.

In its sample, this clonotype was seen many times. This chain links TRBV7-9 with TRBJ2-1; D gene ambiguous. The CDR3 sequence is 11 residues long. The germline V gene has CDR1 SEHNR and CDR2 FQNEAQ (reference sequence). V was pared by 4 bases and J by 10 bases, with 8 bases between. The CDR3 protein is CASSSPTEQFF. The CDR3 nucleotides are TGTGCCAGCAGCTCACCGACGGAGCAGTTCTTC.

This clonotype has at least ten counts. CDR3 amino acids: CASVWTGGNQPQHF. As DNA, the CDR3 is TGTGCCAGCGTATGGACAGGGGGCAATCAGCCCCAGCATTTT. The V call is TRBV2, the J call TRBJ1-5; 9 bases are a match to TRBD1. The germline V gene encodes CDR1 SNHLY and CDR2 FYNNEI. The J segment lost 2 bases and the V segment lost 8 bases, leaving 4 bases of the junction unmatched. The CDR3 length is 14 residues.

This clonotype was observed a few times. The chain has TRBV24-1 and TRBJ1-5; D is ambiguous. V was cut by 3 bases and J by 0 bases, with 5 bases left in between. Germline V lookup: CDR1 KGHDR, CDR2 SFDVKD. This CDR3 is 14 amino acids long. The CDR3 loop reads CATSDNNSNQPQHF. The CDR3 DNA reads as TGTGCCACCAGTGATAATAATAGCAATCAGCCCCAGCATTTT.

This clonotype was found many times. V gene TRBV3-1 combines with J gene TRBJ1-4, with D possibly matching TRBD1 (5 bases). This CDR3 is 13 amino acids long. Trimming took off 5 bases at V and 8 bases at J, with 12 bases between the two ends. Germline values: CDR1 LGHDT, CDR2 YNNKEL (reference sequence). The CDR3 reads CASSRGPYEKLFF. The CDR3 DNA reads TGTGCCAGCAGCAGGGGACCTTACGAAAAACTGTTTTTT. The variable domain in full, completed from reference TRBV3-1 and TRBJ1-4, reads DTAVSQTPKYLVTQMGNDKSIKCEQNLGHDTMYWYKQDSKKFLKIMFSYNNKELIINETVPNRFSPKSPDKAHLNLHINSLELGDSAVYFCASSRGPYEKLFFGSGTQLSVL.

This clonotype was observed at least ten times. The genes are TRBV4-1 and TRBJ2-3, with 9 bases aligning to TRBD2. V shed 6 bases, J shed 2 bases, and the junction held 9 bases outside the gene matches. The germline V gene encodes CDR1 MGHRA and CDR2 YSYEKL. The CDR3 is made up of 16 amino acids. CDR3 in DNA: TGCGCCAGCAGGCTTTCTAGCGGGGTCTCCACAGATACGCAGTATTTT. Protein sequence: CASRLSSGVSTDTQYF.

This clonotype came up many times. CDR3 DNA sequence: TGTGCCACCAGTGATTTGGAAAGGGGGTATGGCTACACCTTC. Protein sequence: CATSDLERGYGYTF. The V and J genes are TRBV24-1 and TRBJ1-2, with D possibly being TRBD1 (6 bases). Germline V gives CDR1 KGHDR, CDR2 SFDVKD. Trimming stripped 0 bases from V and 5 bases from J, with 9 bases between. The CDR3 totals 14 residues.

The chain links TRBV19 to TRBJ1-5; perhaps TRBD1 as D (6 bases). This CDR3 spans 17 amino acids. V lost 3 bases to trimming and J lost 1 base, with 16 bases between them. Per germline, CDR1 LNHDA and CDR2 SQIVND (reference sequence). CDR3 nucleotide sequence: TGTGCCAGTAGTATGATGCAGGGGATGGGAAGCAATCAGCCCCAGCATTTT. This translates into CASSMMQGMGSNQPQHF.

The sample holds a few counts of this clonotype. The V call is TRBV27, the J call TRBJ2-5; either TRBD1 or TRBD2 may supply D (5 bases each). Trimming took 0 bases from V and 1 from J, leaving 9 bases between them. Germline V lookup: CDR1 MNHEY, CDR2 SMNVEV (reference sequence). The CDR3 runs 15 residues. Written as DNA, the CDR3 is TGTGCCAGCAGTTTATCTAGGGACGCCCAAGAGACCCAGTACTTC. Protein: CASSLSRDAQETQYF.

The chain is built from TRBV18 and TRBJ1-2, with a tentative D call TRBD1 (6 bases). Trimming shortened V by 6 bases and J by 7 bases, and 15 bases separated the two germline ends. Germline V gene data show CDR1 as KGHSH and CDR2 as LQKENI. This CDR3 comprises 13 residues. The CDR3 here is CASSQQGGIGYTF. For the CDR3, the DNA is TGTGCCAGCTCTCAACAGGGCGGGATTGGCTACACCTTC.